One sample yielded the 27 T cell receptor beta chains listed below, sequenced in a study of blood T cell repertoires in COVID-19. The protocol was immunoSEQ multiplex PCR, while the TCRdb copy is restricted to in-frame clones and leaves out a portion. The sample includes fewer than 300,000 clones, about nine tenths seen only once; the top ten take 2% to 2.5%. The sequenced sample was peripheral blood. The origin of the receptors is a woman in her twenties or thirties with COVID-19, enrolled during active disease.

The genes are TRBV19 and TRBJ2-5; D may be TRBD2 (7 bases). The CDR3 is 14 amino acids. CDR1 is LNHDA and CDR2 is SQIVND in the germline V gene (reference sequence). Trimming took off 9 bases at V and 5 bases at J, with 19 bases between the two ends. CDR3 bases: TGTGCCAGCCGGGGCCGAGGGGGAGGGGAGACCCAGTACTTC. Translated, it gives CASRGRGGGETQYF.

The rearrangement uses TRBV14 and TRBJ1-2; D unclear. The CDR3 totals 17 residues. CDR1 SGHDN and CDR2 FVKESK come from the germline V gene. Deletions cut 1 base from V and 2 bases from J, with 17 bases between. The CDR3 DNA reads as TGTGCCAGCAGCCAAGCAGGATTCGGCAGATCAAACTATGGCTACACCTTC. Translated, it gives CASSQAGFGRSNYGYTF.

The chain has TRBV6-5 and TRBJ2-2, with D perhaps matching TRBD2 (6 bases). Trimming took off 8 bases at V and 1 base at J, with 14 bases between the two ends. The CDR3 spans 15 residues. Germline CDR1 and CDR2: MNHEY and SVGAGI. The CDR3 region has the DNA TGTGCCAGCTGCCCAGCGGGCCAGAACACCGGGGAGCTGTTTTTT. Residues: CASCPAGQNTGELFF.

The J gene is TRBJ2-3, the V gene TRBV2; no firm D call. In germline, CDR1 is SNHLY, CDR2 FYNNEI. The CDR3 extends over 15 amino acids. The V and J ends lost 3 bases and 2 bases respectively, with 12 bases between them. The CDR3 region is CASSDPAGNTDTQYF. CDR3 DNA sequence: TGTGCCAGCAGTGATCCGGCAGGCAACACAGATACGCAGTATTTT.

This clone was seen just once. The chain recombines TRBV4-1 with TRBJ2-1, with TRBD2 as a possible D gene (7 bases). This CDR3 is 16 amino acids long. Trimming removed 1 base from V and 7 bases from J, with 17 bases in between. Germline V lookup: CDR1 MGHRA, CDR2 YSYEKL. The CDR3 DNA follows: TGCGCCAGCAGCCAAGTTGGGGGGGGCAGTCTAAATGAGCAGTTCTTC. Translation gives CASSQVGGGSLNEQFF.

The count of this clone is one. The chain carries TRBV19 and TRBJ2-1, with 8 bases identical to TRBD1. Per germline, CDR1 LNHDA and CDR2 SQIVND (reference sequence). V shed 7 bases, J shed 8 bases, and the junction held 10 bases outside the gene matches. The CDR3 length is 14 residues. Here the CDR3 DNA reads TGTGCCAGTACCCCGGGACAGGTATCACATGAGCAGTTCTTC. Its translation is CASTPGQVSHEQFF.

The rearrangement links TRBV6-4 to TRBJ2-1, with D possibly being TRBD2 (5 bases). Germline V lookup: CDR1 MRHNA, CDR2 SNTAGT. The CDR3 contains 13 residues. Trimming took 7 bases from V and 6 from J, leaving 13 bases between them. This CDR3 is CASKGLDFNEQFF. Here the CDR3 DNA reads TGTGCCAGCAAAGGACTGGATTTCAATGAGCAGTTCTTC.

This clone was observed once. V gene TRBV7-2 combines with J gene TRBJ2-3; 8 positions agree with TRBD2. With 0 bases clipped from V and 0 bases from J, the junction kept 2 bases outside the gene matches. The CDR3 is 16 amino acids. Germline CDR1 reads SGHTA; CDR2 reads FQGNSA. Here the CDR3 reads CASSLAPSGSTDTQYF. The CDR3 nucleotides are TGTGCCAGCAGCTTAGCGCCTAGCGGGAGCACAGATACGCAGTATTTT.

The V and J genes are TRBV10-2 and TRBJ1-1; perhaps TRBD1 as D (5 bases). Trimming took off 1 base at V and 5 bases at J, with 11 bases between the two ends. The CDR3 sequence is 14 residues long. The germline gives CDR1 WSHSY, CDR2 SAAADI. The CDR3 is CASSEWGGETEAFF. CDR3 coding DNA: TGCGCCAGCAGTGAGTGGGGGGGGGAGACTGAAGCTTTCTTT.

This clone was recorded only once. V and J are TRBV11-2 and TRBJ2-7; no reliable D call. The CDR3 runs 14 residues. Germline V lookup: CDR1 SGHAT, CDR2 FQNNGV. The V gene lost 1 base and the J gene lost 2 bases, with 9 bases spanning the gap. CDR3 DNA: TGTGCCAGCAGCTTAGGGTCGAGCCCCTACGAGCAGTACTTC. It is translated as CASSLGSSPYEQYF.

In its sample, this clone was seen a few times. The chain's CDR3 is CASIQTGTAEQYF. The CDR3 nucleotides read TGTGCCAGCATCCAAACTGGGACAGCCGAGCAGTACTTC. The chain uses TRBV6-5 and TRBJ2-7; 7 bases line up with TRBD1. This CDR3 region has 13 residues. Losses at the gene ends were 7 bases for V and 6 bases for J; bases not matched to a gene: 9. CDR1 MNHEY and CDR2 SVGAGI come from the germline V gene.

The chain links TRBV4-1 to TRBJ2-7, with D unclear. V gave up 0 bases and J gave up 2 bases, with 11 bases separating them. This CDR3 is built from 15 residues. Germline-derived CDR1 and CDR2 are MGHRA and YSYEKL. The CDR3 region is CASSQDTNSPYEQYF. The CDR3 DNA sequence: TGCGCCAGCAGCCAAGATACGAACAGCCCCTACGAGCAGTACTTC.

CDR3 DNA: TGTGCCAGCAGTTTATATAGGGGGCAGGTTGAAGCTTTCTTT. Translation gives CASSLYRGQVEAFF. The V and J genes are TRBV27 and TRBJ1-1, with 7 bases lining up with TRBD1. The germline CDR1 and CDR2 sequences are MNHEY and SMNVEV (reference sequence). With 1 base clipped from V and 7 bases from J, the junction kept 6 bases outside the gene matches. There are 14 residues in the CDR3.

The chain combines TRBV30 with TRBJ1-4; unclear D gene. CDR3 length: 11 residues. Trimming took 0 bases from V and 8 from J, leaving 4 bases between them. The germline gives CDR1 GTSNPN, CDR2 SVGIG (reference sequence). The CDR3 region is CAWSVQEKLFF. The CDR3 bases are TGTGCCTGGAGTGTACAGGAAAAACTGTTTTTT.

CDR3: CASSPGRGESPLHF. As DNA, the CDR3 is TGTGCCAGCAGCCCGGGCAGGGGGGAATCACCCCTCCACTTT. The chain employs TRBV7-6 and TRBJ1-6, with 7 bases aligning to TRBD1. From germline, CDR1 is SGHVS and CDR2 FNYEAQ. V lost 5 bases to trimming and J lost 10 bases; unmatched junction nucleotides: 8. The CDR3 has 14 residues.

The chain carries TRBV18 and TRBJ2-1; D remains ambiguous. Germline loops: CDR1 KGHSH, CDR2 LQKENI. V shed 3 bases and J shed 9 bases, with 12 bases lying between them. CDR3 size: 13 residues. CDR3 residues: CASSPGFVGEQFF. Here the CDR3 DNA reads TGTGCCAGCTCACCCGGGTTCGTGGGTGAGCAGTTCTTC.

Turning to this clone: Compared with germline, one end of the junction differs, possibly owing to a read error. In DNA form, the CDR3 reads TGTGCTAGCAAGGGGACAGGGGGAGGCTACGAGCAGTACTTC. Amino acids: CASKGTGGGYEQYF. The chain has TRBV2 and TRBJ2-7; 11 nucleotides align to TRBD1. This CDR3 is built from 14 residues. CDR1 and CDR2 from the germline V gene are SNHLY and FYNNEI. The full variable domain, its missing parts supplied by reference TRBV2 and TRBJ2-7, is EPEVTQTPSHQVTQMGQEVILRCVPISNHLYFYWYRQILGQKVEFLVSFYNNEISEKSEIFDDQFSVERPDGSNFTLKIRSTKLEDSAMYFCASKGTGGGYEQYFGPGTRLTVT.

This clone was observed once. The rearrangement links TRBV30 to TRBJ2-2; D may be TRBD2 (5 bases). Germline V gene sequence: CDR1 GTSNPN, CDR2 SVGIG (reference sequence). V lost 3 bases and J lost 6, with 23 bases in between. The CDR3 totals 17 residues. CDR3 DNA sequence: TGTGCCTGGAGCCCCGTCCCCGGACTCGTAGTCCCCGGGGAGCTGTTTTTT. Protein product: CAWSPVPGLVVPGELFF.

The chain employs TRBV12-3 or TRBV12-4 and TRBJ1-5; maybe TRBD1 (5 bases). With 4 bases removed from V and 6 bases from J, the gap between germline ends came to 10 bases. The CDR3 extends over 13 amino acids. CDR3 sequence (DNA): TGTGCCAGCAGTTCTGCTCAGGGTCAGCCCCAGCATTTT. Translating gives CASSSAQGQPQHF.

The chain has TRBV30 and TRBJ2-7, with 8 bases aligning to TRBD1. V was clipped by 3 bases and J by 2 bases; unmatched bases: 6. Germline CDR1 is GTSNPN and CDR2 is SVGIG (reference sequence). This CDR3 has 14 amino acids. The CDR3 protein is CAWSSGQAAYEQYF. CDR3 bases: TGTGCCTGGAGCTCGGGACAGGCCGCCTACGAGCAGTACTTC.

The V call is TRBV19, the J call TRBJ1-5, with 10 bases identical to TRBD1. The germline V gene has CDR1 LNHDA and CDR2 SQIVND (reference sequence). The CDR3 has 17 residues. Unmatched junction bases numbered 12, after V lost 5 bases and J lost 5 bases. The CDR3 DNA reads as TGTGCCAGTAGTGCCCCCCGACAGGGGGCGGAGGATCAGCCCCAGCATTTT. It translates to CASSAPRQGAEDQPQHF.

The V call is TRBV5-4, the J call TRBJ2-7, with TRBD2 matching over 15 bases. Looked up from germline, CDR1 is SGHNT and CDR2 is YYREEE (reference sequence). This CDR3 spans 17 amino acids. The junction had 5 bases not matched to a gene; V was cut back by 3 bases and J by 1 base. CDR3 protein: CASSYKGLAGGSYEQYF. The CDR3 DNA follows: TGTGCCAGCAGCTACAAGGGACTAGCGGGAGGATCCTACGAGCAGTACTTC.

The genes are TRBV5-1 and TRBJ2-2; 7 bases agree with TRBD1. The CDR3 extends over 14 amino acids. Looked up from germline, CDR1 is SGHRS and CDR2 is YFSETQ. The junction had 4 bases not matched to a gene; V was cut back by 6 bases and J by 2 bases. CDR3 DNA: TGCGCCAGCACGGGACAGCCAAACACCGGGGAGCTGTTTTTT. The encoded protein is CASTGQPNTGELFF.

V usage is TRBV2 and J usage is TRBJ1-1; TRBD1 agrees at 9 bases. This CDR3 is 13 amino acids long. The germline gives CDR1 SNHLY, CDR2 FYNNEI. Trimming removed 7 bases from V and 10 bases from J; junction bases left unmatched: 10. The CDR3 DNA reads as TGTGCCAGCATTGGGGACAGGGCCCTGAGAGCTTTCTTT. Its translation is CASIGDRALRAFF.

CDR3 bases: TGCGCCAGCAGCCGACCGGACAGGGGAATCTCTGGGGCCAACGTCCTGACTTTC. Translating it yields CASSRPDRGISGANVLTF. The V call is TRBV4-1, the J call TRBJ2-6, with 9 bases that match TRBD1. The V segment lost 4 bases and the J segment 0 bases; nucleotides outside the gene matches: 7. Per germline, CDR1 MGHRA and CDR2 YSYEKL. The CDR3 extends over 18 amino acids.

The chain combines TRBV19 with TRBJ2-1; 9 nucleotides agree with TRBD1. J was trimmed by 6 bases and V by 7 bases; bases with no gene match: 13. CDR1 and CDR2 (germline): LNHDA, SQIVND (reference sequence). CDR3 length: 16 residues. DNA of the CDR3: TGTGCCAGTATTGATCTTCCCGGGACAGGGACCAATGAGCAGTTCTTC. Encoded protein: CASIDLPGTGTNEQFF.

The rearrangement links TRBV7-6 to TRBJ1-3; maybe TRBD1 (5 bases). CDR3 length: 15 amino acids. With 0 bases removed from V and 0 bases from J, the gap between germline ends came to 6 bases. Germline values: CDR1 SGHVS, CDR2 FNYEAQ. CDR3: CASSLADSSGNTIYF. In DNA form, the CDR3 reads TGTGCCAGCAGCTTAGCCGACAGCTCTGGAAACACCATATATTTT.